A single sample is the source of the 2 T cell receptor beta chains below, sequenced in a study of blood T cells in healthy people across ages. For the second PCR, which ran for about 7 to 11 cycles, a sample-barcoded 5' primer and a J-beta primer mix were used. TCRdb passed the 5' RACE reads through MiXCR, listing each CDR3 protein once. Here the sample spans 550,000 to 750,000 distinct CDR3 sequences, around 21% being singletons. Sequencing input: blood. These receptors came from a man aged 70-80 years in good health.

The chain carries TRBV5-6 and TRBJ1-2, with D unresolved. V was trimmed by 4 bases and J by 1 base, leaving 8 bases between them. Looked up from germline, CDR1 is SGHDT and CDR2 is YYEEEE. This CDR3 comprises 13 residues. The CDR3 is CASSENLNYGYTF. Here the CDR3 DNA reads TGTGCCAGCAGCGAGAATCTTAACTATGGCTACACCTTC.

This clonotype was counted at least ten times. The rearrangement links TRBV29-1 to TRBJ2-3; TRBD2 is a possible D gene (5 bases). Germline CDR1 reads SQVTM; CDR2 reads ANQGSEA. The V end lost 3 bases, the J end lost 1 base, and 5 bases lay between the germline ends. The CDR3 consists of 12 residues. CDR3 amino acids: CSVDSGTDTQYF. The CDR3 DNA sequence: TGCAGCGTTGATAGCGGCACAGATACGCAGTATTTT.